This TCR beta chain was documented in a study of spatial heterogeneity in lung cancer. Turning to this clonotype: This may be a read error: a much more frequent sequence differs by one nucleotide.

The CDR3 has 15 amino acids. Germline V CDR1 and CDR2: SEHNR, FQNEAQ (reference sequence). The time point: sample taken at primary tumor resection. In each case, whole RNA from tumor, nontumor lung or frozen PBMC was sequenced unsorted. The cohort: about 79 early-stage, untreated non-small cell lung cancer patients. Single TCR cDNA molecules each had their own unique molecular identifier. TCRdb redid the calling of the 5' RACE reads with MiXCR, one entry per CDR3 protein. The repertoire has 40,000 to 55,000 distinct CDR3 sequences, approximately 7% of them found once; the top ten carry 43%. The V and J genes are TRBV7-9 and TRBJ1-5; D gene uncertain. The sample in question was PBMCs, obtained at surgery. This clonotype originated in a female donor with early-stage non-small cell lung cancer. The CDR3 DNA sequence: TGTGCCAGCGGGCGGTTAGAGGGTAGCAATCAGCCCCTGCATTTT. Translating it yields CASGRLEGSNQPLHF. The entire variable domain, with the rest obtained from reference TRBV7-9 and TRBJ1-5, is as follows: DTGVSQNPRHKITKRGQNVTFRCDPISEHNRLYWYRQTLGQGPEFLTYFQNEAQLEKSRLLSDRFSAERPKGSFSTLEIQRTEQGDSAMYLCASGRLEGSNQPLHFGDGTRLSIL.